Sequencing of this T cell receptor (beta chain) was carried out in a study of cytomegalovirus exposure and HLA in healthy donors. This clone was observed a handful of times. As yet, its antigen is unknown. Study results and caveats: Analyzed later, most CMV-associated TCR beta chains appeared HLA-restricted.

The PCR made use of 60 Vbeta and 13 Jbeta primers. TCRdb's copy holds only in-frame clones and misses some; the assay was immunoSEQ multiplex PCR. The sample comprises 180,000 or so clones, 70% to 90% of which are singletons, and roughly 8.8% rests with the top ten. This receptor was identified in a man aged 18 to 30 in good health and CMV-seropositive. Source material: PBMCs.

CDR3 DNA sequence: TGTGCCAGCTCAGCACGAGGACAGGATGGCTACACCTTC. It yields the protein CASSARGQDGYTF. The genes are TRBV18 and TRBJ1-2, with TRBD1 matching 7 bases. The CDR3 runs 13 residues. V was pared by 5 bases and J by 6 bases, with 6 bases of the junction left unmatched. CDR1 and CDR2 from the germline V gene are KGHSH and LQKENI.